This T cell receptor beta chain was sequenced during a study of blood T cells in healthy people across ages (dated by TCRdb to about 2015). A note on the overall study: Template switching captured roughly one uniquely barcoded TCR beta cDNA molecule per two T cells in model experiments. Using deep sequencing normalized with unique cDNA molecular identifiers, the study measured how TCR beta repertoire diversity changes with age. Two additional independent replicas of 1 million unique cDNA reads from the same blood draw were analyzed for two donors (one aged 18 to 29 and one aged 80 or older). Four age groups were formed from the donors: young (average roughly 16 years), middle-aged (around 39), aged (about 68) and long-lived (more than 75). Donors of different ages were randomly distributed across sequencing lanes to avoid experimental bias.

Library generation was performed with 5' RACE. The instrument was an Illumina HiSeq 2500. A second PCR of 7 to 11 cycles was run with a J-beta primer mix and a sample-barcoded 5' primer. A template-switch 5' adaptor carrying 12 random nucleotides introduced a unique molecular identifier onto each TCR beta cDNA molecule. Each sample yielded at least 3 million CDR3-containing paired-end reads. First-strand cDNA synthesis was performed from all RNA using the Mint cDNA synthesis kit, with priming by a TRBC-specific oligonucleotide. After uracil-DNA glycosylase treatment, a first 18-cycle PCR used universal primers M1SS and BC2_uni_R on all cDNA. The published analysis was carried out like this. Normalization of each sample was performed by random selection of 1 million high-quality reads, each carrying a distinct molecular identifier. Instead of being binned into consensus sequences, reads with shared molecular identifiers were discarded. CDR3 identification, clonotype clustering and error correction used MiTCR with a Q25 quality threshold and the strictest error-elimination algorithm. Lower-bound total TCR beta diversity was estimated with a nonparametric unseen species model using Euler transformation. The public reads were run again by TCRdb, first through fastp at Q25 and then through MiXCR, and only productive beta chains were kept. Here each entry gathers all rows of one CDR3 protein and keeps the most common genes and DNA. The authors' filters were not applied to this entry. Counted in this sample were under 1 million distinct CDR3 sequences; 40% to 50% of them appeared once. The top ten clonotypes cover under 20% of the sample.

Summary of the overall study and its limitations: As age increased, observed TCR beta diversity per million T cells dropped in a roughly linear way, and a significant reduction was already evident by age 40. Estimates of total diversity based on one million sequenced T cells were regarded as lower bounds and as underestimates. A strong correlation was found between observed TCR beta diversity and the percentage of naive T cells measured by flow cytometry. Compared with the aged group, more naive CD4+ T cells, fewer expanded clones and increased TCR diversity were shown by the long-lived group, suggesting age selection. The CMV infection status of donors was not known, potentially confounding age-related changes in expanded clonotypes. Bulk unsorted PBMC profiling prevented conclusive comparison of naive and antigen-experienced compartments.

V is cut by 4 bases and J by 5 bases, and the space between the germline ends is 18 bases. Counted from cysteine to phenylalanine, this CDR3 has 16 amino acids. The entry retains the CDR3 DNA only, 48 bases that are in frame from base 1. CDR1 and CDR2 are read off the germline V gene as SNHLY and FYNNEI. This clonotype was found a few times. What this receptor recognizes is not known. The input lacks base qualities; no much larger clone sits a single base away. The approximately 41 donors, aged about 6 to 100 years, were systemically healthy Caucasian individuals from Russia. About 10 milliliters of peripheral blood were collected from each donor into EDTA-treated Vacutainer tubes. Ficoll-Paque density-gradient centrifugation was used to isolate PBMCs, with at least 7 million obtained per sample. Total RNA was extracted from PBMCs with Trizol reagent, with at least 5 micrograms obtained per sample. The percentages of naive CD45RAhigh/CD27high T cells were determined by flow cytometry on a PBMC aliquot from every donor.

The sequencing sample was made of blood. This sequence originates from a man aged 55 to 70 in good health. The sequence joins TRBV2 to TRBJ1-5; no D segment can be confidently identified. The base sequence is TGTGCCAGCAGTGGAGGAGGTGATGACCGCGATCAGCCCCAGCATTTT. Translated, this is CASSGGGDDRDQPQHF.